The 11 T cell receptor beta chains listed next were all sequenced from one sample in a study of cytomegalovirus exposure and HLA in healthy donors. Amplification used 60 Vbeta primers and 13 Jbeta primers. Data came from immunoSEQ multiplex PCR; TCRdb stores just in-frame clones and leaves some out. The sample consists of some 110,000 clones, 65% to 75% of them appearing once. What was sequenced was PBMCs. All receptors derive from a man younger than 40 in good health and CMV-seropositive.

Only a few counts were recorded for this clone. The chain joins TRBV9 to TRBJ2-3; maybe TRBD1 (5 bases). V gave up 0 bases and J gave up 2 bases, with 7 bases separating them. There are 14 residues in the CDR3. Germline V gives CDR1 SGDLS, CDR2 YYNGEE. The CDR3 region has the DNA TGTGCCAGCAGCGTAGCAGGGCCCACAGATACGCAGTATTTT. Translated: CASSVAGPTDTQYF.

The V gene is TRBV19, the J gene TRBJ1-1, with TRBD1 matching 8 bases. V dropped 5 bases and J dropped 1; count of bases not matched to a gene: 3. CDR3 length: 14 residues. Per germline, CDR1 LNHDA and CDR2 SQIVND (reference sequence). The CDR3 sequence: CASSQTGGNTEAFF. Written as DNA, the CDR3 is TGTGCCAGTAGTCAAACAGGGGGGAACACTGAAGCTTTCTTT. The entire variable domain, with the rest obtained from reference TRBV19 and TRBJ1-1, is as follows: DGGITQSPKYLFRKEGQNVTLSCEQNLNHDAMYWYRQDPGQGLRLIYYSQIVNDFQKGDIAEGYSVSREKKESFPLTVTSAQKNPTAFYLCASSQTGGNTEAFFGQGTRLTVV.

Only a few counts were recorded for this clone. The CDR3 is CASSVTGSEEKLFF. As DNA, the CDR3 is TGTGCCAGCAGCGTTACAGGGAGTGAGGAAAAACTGTTTTTT. This chain joins TRBV9 and TRBJ1-4, with D possibly being TRBD1 (6 bases). V was cut by 2 bases and J by 8 bases, with 13 bases left in between. The CDR3 sequence is 14 residues long. In germline, CDR1 is SGDLS, CDR2 YYNGEE. The full variable domain, completed using reference TRBV9 and TRBJ1-4, is DSGVTQTPKHLITATGQRVTLRCSPRSGDLSVYWYQQSLDQGLQFLIQYYNGEERAKGNILERFSAQQFPDLHSELNLSSLELGDSALYFCASSVTGSEEKLFFGSGTQLSVL.

In this sample, this clone turned up a few times. The chain is built from TRBV10-2 and TRBJ2-7; no reliable D call. The CDR3 runs 14 residues. CDR1 WSHSY and CDR2 SAAADI come from the germline V gene. V lost 4 bases to trimming and J lost 5 bases, with 15 bases between them. The CDR3 is CASSGLTRGHEQYF. The CDR3 DNA reads as TGCGCCAGCAGTGGATTGACCAGAGGCCACGAGCAGTACTTC.

This chain links TRBV10-3 with TRBJ1-1; D ambiguous. Germline assignment: CDR1 ENHRY and CDR2 SYGVKD. This CDR3 is built from 15 residues. Between the trimmed V and J ends, which lost 6 bases and 0 bases, there was a span of 14 bases. CDR3 protein: CAIRETPELNTEAFF. Here the CDR3 DNA reads TGTGCCATCAGAGAGACCCCAGAACTGAACACTGAAGCTTTCTTT.

The gene calls are TRBV2 and TRBJ1-2, with TRBD1 matching 7 bases. The CDR3 covers 14 residues. CDR1 and CDR2 from the germline V gene are SNHLY and FYNNEI. V dropped 2 bases and J dropped 7; count of bases not matched to a gene: 7. The CDR3: CASSELQGGGGYTF. As DNA, the CDR3 is TGTGCCAGCAGTGAACTGCAGGGGGGAGGTGGCTACACCTTC. The whole variable domain, filled in from reference TRBV2 and TRBJ1-2, reads EPEVTQTPSHQVTQMGQEVILRCVPISNHLYFYWYRQILGQKVEFLVSFYNNEISEKSEIFDDQFSVERPDGSNFTLKIRSTKLEDSAMYFCASSELQGGGGYTFGSGTRLTVV.

The V call is TRBV11-2, the J call TRBJ1-2, with TRBD1 as a possible D gene (5 bases). The CDR3 spans 13 residues. CDR1 SGHAT and CDR2 FQNNGV come from the germline V gene. CDR3 coding DNA: TGTGTGGGGCCGGAACCCCCGGTCTATGGCTACACCTTC. This translates into CVGPEPPVYGYTF.

The chain's CDR3 is CSVEGGPITDTQYF. In nucleotides, the CDR3 is TGCAGCGTTGAAGGGGGGCCCATCACAGATACGCAGTATTTT. This rearrangement joins TRBV29-1 to TRBJ2-3, with D possibly matching TRBD1 (6 bases). The CDR3 sequence is 14 residues long. V was shortened by 1 base and J by 2 bases, with 10 bases between the two germline ends. The germline CDR1 and CDR2 sequences are SQVTM and ANQGSEA.

A few counts support this clone. The V gene is TRBV6-5, the J gene TRBJ1-2; 8 nucleotides agree with TRBD1. The CDR3 spans 15 residues. The V and J ends lost 0 bases and 6 bases, in that order; junction bases with no gene match: 6. CDR1 MNHEY and CDR2 SVGAGI come from the germline V gene. The CDR3 sequence is CASSYSRTGRDGYTF. The CDR3 nucleotides are TGTGCCAGCAGTTACTCCCGGACAGGGCGGGATGGCTACACCTTC.

The chain joins TRBV4-1 to TRBJ1-1; perhaps TRBD1 as D (6 bases). V shed 4 bases and J shed 3 bases, with 15 bases lying between them. The CDR3 has 15 residues. Germline values: CDR1 MGHRA, CDR2 YSYEKL. This chain's CDR3 is CASSPHRAEDTEAFF. As DNA, the CDR3 is TGCGCCAGCAGCCCCCACAGGGCTGAGGACACTGAAGCTTTCTTT.

The J gene is TRBJ2-7, the V gene TRBV19; 7 nucleotides match TRBD1. Per germline, CDR1 LNHDA and CDR2 SQIVND (reference sequence). The CDR3 loop spans 17 amino acids. The V gene end was trimmed by 3 bases and the J gene end by 4 bases; junction bases not matched to a gene: 15. The CDR3 sequence is CASSIPPAPGQLYEQYF. CDR3 nucleotides: TGTGCCAGTAGTATTCCCCCGGCCCCGGGACAGTTATACGAGCAGTACTTC.